Described below is a single TCR beta chain sequence and its context. As yet, its antigen is unknown. This CDR3 contains 13 residues. Germline trimming cut 3 bases from V and 14 bases from J; bases unmatched to any gene: 7. Looked up from germline, CDR1 is ENHRY and CDR2 is SYGVKD. This sample is drawn from a study of cytomegalovirus exposure and HLA in healthy donors. Notes on the study in general: DRB1 showed the most TCR associations and HLA-C the fewest in a later analysis, as rates varied by HLA locus.

PCR involved 60 Vbeta and 13 Jbeta primers. Measured with immunoSEQ multiplex PCR; TCRdb has only the in-frame clones, and not every one. The sample records around 100,000 clones, around 82% being singletons. The chain combines TRBV10-3 with TRBJ2-1; TRBD1 matches 10 bases. The sample was PBMCs. This clonotype was sampled from a young man in good health and CMV-seropositive. CDR3 nucleotide sequence: TGTGCCATCAGTGACTACGCCGGGACAGGGGAGTTCTTC. It codes for CAISDYAGTGEFF.